Each of the 20 T cell receptor beta chains below was sequenced from the same sample in a study of shared clonotypes between healthy human individuals. Measured with immunoSEQ multiplex PCR; TCRdb has only the in-frame clones, and not every one. The sample has roughly 1,500,000 clones, around 98% seen once. The source material was naive CD4+ T cells sorted from blood. The subset is: CD45RA+ positively selected. Receptors originate from a young man in good health.

V is TRBV28 and J is TRBJ1-5; a weak D match, TRBD1 (5 bases). CDR3 size: 14 residues. V gave up 8 bases and J gave up 0 bases, with 11 bases separating them. Looked up from germline, CDR1 is MDHEN and CDR2 is SYDVKM. CDR3 nucleotide sequence: TGTGCCAGCCAGGGCTCGGGTAGCAATCAGCCCCAGCATTTT. It codes for CASQGSGSNQPQHF.

The V call is TRBV11-3, the J call TRBJ2-2, with D unclear. There are 11 residues in the CDR3. The V and J ends lost 1 base and 6 bases respectively, with 0 bases between them. The germline gives CDR1 SGHNT, CDR2 YENEEA. CDR3 DNA: TGTGCCAGCAGCTTAGCCGGGGAGCTGTTTTTT. Translation gives CASSLAGELFF.

This chain uses TRBV7-3 with TRBJ2-5; no reliable D call. The V end lost 0 bases, the J end lost 9 bases, and 14 bases lay between the germline ends. CDR1 is SGHTA and CDR2 is FQGTGA in the germline V gene. The CDR3 runs 14 residues. The CDR3, as DNA: TGTGCCAGCAGCTTAACAGGCCGGGCCCGACCCCAGTACTTC. This encodes CASSLTGRARPQYF.

The rearrangement uses TRBV5-1 and TRBJ2-2; no definite D call. Trimming left V 0 bases short and J 8 bases short, with 11 bases between. The germline V gene has CDR1 SGHRS and CDR2 YFSETQ. This CDR3 comprises 14 residues. The CDR3 sequence is CASSLGEFEGELFF. DNA for the CDR3: TGCGCCAGCAGCTTGGGAGAATTCGAGGGGGAGCTGTTTTTT.

J is TRBJ2-1 and V is TRBV7-3; D is unclear. CDR1 is SGHTA and CDR2 is FQGTGA in the germline V gene. CDR3 size: 15 residues. Trimming cost V 3 bases and J 2 bases, with 11 bases left between them. CDR3 sequence (DNA): TGTGCCAGCAGCTTTGATAGATCGGCCTACAATGAGCAGTTCTTC. It yields the protein CASSFDRSAYNEQFF.

V and J are TRBV30 and TRBJ2-1, with 15 bases aligning to TRBD2. The CDR3 contains 20 residues. Germline CDR1 and CDR2: GTSNPN and SVGIG (reference sequence). The J segment lost 4 bases and the V segment lost 2 bases, leaving 15 bases of the junction unmatched. The CDR3 nucleotides are TGTGCCTGGAGTAGGACTAGCGGGAGGGAAGCCTTTTTGGGTTACAATGAGCAGTTCTTC. Its protein product is CAWSRTSGREAFLGYNEQFF. Full variable domain (outside the CDR3, taken from reference TRBV30 and TRBJ2-1): SQTIHQWPATLVQPVGSPLSLECTVEGTSNPNLYWYRQAAGRGLQLLFYSVGIGQISSEVPQNLSASRPQDRQFILSSKKLLLSDSGFYLCAWSRTSGREAFLGYNEQFFGPGTRLTVL.

The V and J genes are TRBV14 and TRBJ2-1; D ambiguous. The CDR3 extends over 13 amino acids. Germline V CDR1 and CDR2: SGHDN, FVKESK. Trimming left V 1 base short and J 4 bases short, with 5 bases between. The CDR3 protein is CASSQASYNEQFF. The CDR3 DNA follows: TGTGCCAGCAGCCAAGCTAGTTACAATGAGCAGTTCTTC.

The V gene is TRBV14, the J gene TRBJ2-5, with D hard to call. This CDR3 region has 13 residues. Deletions cut 0 bases from V and 5 bases from J, with 7 bases between. CDR1 is SGHDN and CDR2 is FVKESK in the germline V gene. Here the CDR3 reads CASSQDRGETQYF. The CDR3 nucleotides read TGTGCCAGCAGCCAAGATCGCGGCGAGACCCAGTACTTC.

This clone is a singleton in its sample. The chain uses TRBV4-3 and TRBJ1-1; D gene ambiguous. This CDR3 is 16 amino acids long. Trimming took 0 bases from V and 1 from J, leaving 12 bases between them. The germline V gene encodes CDR1 LGHNA and CDR2 YSLEER. The CDR3 bases are TGCGCCAGCAGCCAAGAAGTAGGCAGAGAGAACACTGAAGCTTTCTTT. It is translated as CASSQEVGRENTEAFF.

In the case of this clone: Other DNA sequences in the same sample also yield this CDR3. This chain connects TRBV19 to TRBJ1-5, with TRBD1 matching over 7 bases. The CDR3 totals 15 residues. V was clipped by 3 bases and J by 4 bases; unmatched bases: 6. The germline CDR1 and CDR2 sequences are LNHDA and SQIVND (reference sequence). The CDR3 sequence: CASSIDGRGNQPQHF. The DNA for the CDR3 is TGTGCCAGTAGTATCGATGGCAGGGGGAATCAGCCCCAGCATTTT.

V and J are TRBV9 and TRBJ2-3, with TRBD2 as a possible D gene (5 bases). Trimming pared 1 base from V and 2 bases from J, leaving 14 bases between. This CDR3 contains 16 residues. Germline CDR1 is SGDLS and CDR2 is YYNGEE. CDR3 amino acids: CASSVTAGGATDTQYF. As DNA, the CDR3 is TGTGCCAGCAGCGTAACTGCGGGCGGTGCCACAGATACGCAGTATTTT.

CDR3 in amino acids: CASRLTGVGIYEQYF. DNA for the CDR3: TGTGCCAGCAGACTCACGGGAGTAGGTATCTACGAGCAGTACTTC. The chain combines TRBV6-6 with TRBJ2-7, with D possibly matching TRBD2 (6 bases). This CDR3 spans 15 amino acids. V was clipped by 6 bases and J by 3 bases, with 18 bases between them. From germline, CDR1 is MNHNY and CDR2 SVGAGI (reference sequence).

V and J are TRBV28 and TRBJ1-2, with 10 bases identical to TRBD1. Per the germline V gene, CDR1 is MDHEN and CDR2 is SYDVKM. CDR3 length: 14 amino acids. With V trimmed by 3 bases and J by 8 bases, 6 bases remained unmatched. CDR3 nucleotide sequence: TGTGCCAGCAGTTTGGGGACAGGGGTGGTAGGCTACACCTTC. It yields the protein CASSLGTGVVGYTF.

The table lists this clone with a count of one. The chain joins TRBV5-1 to TRBJ1-3; unclear D gene. CDR1 and CDR2 from the germline V gene are SGHRS and YFSETQ. Trimming shortened V by 0 bases and J by 0 bases, and 10 bases separated the two germline ends. The CDR3 spans 16 residues. The CDR3 DNA is TGCGCCAGCAGCTTGGCACCGGACGGCTCTGGAAACACCATATATTTT. It yields the protein CASSLAPDGSGNTIYF.

J is TRBJ1-5 and V is TRBV6-5; D is ambiguous. The CDR3 has 14 residues. V gave up 1 base and J gave up 9 bases, with 13 bases separating them. CDR1 is MNHEY and CDR2 is SVGAGI in the germline V gene. CDR3 protein: CASSYLAAGSPQHF. DNA of the CDR3: TGTGCCAGCAGTTACTTGGCAGCCGGATCGCCCCAGCATTTT.

The V and J genes are TRBV19 and TRBJ1-1; 9 bases are shared with TRBD1. After removal of 5 bases from V and 1 base from J, the junction contained 5 bases not matched to a gene. CDR1 and CDR2 from the germline V gene are LNHDA and SQIVND (reference sequence). The CDR3 loop spans 15 amino acids. The CDR3 bases are TGTGCCAGTAGTGGAGGACAGGGGAGGAACACTGAAGCTTTCTTT. Its translation: CASSGGQGRNTEAFF. Full variable domain (missing parts from reference TRBV19 and TRBJ1-1): DGGITQSPKYLFRKEGQNVTLSCEQNLNHDAMYWYRQDPGQGLRLIYYSQIVNDFQKGDIAEGYSVSREKKESFPLTVTSAQKNPTAFYLCASSGGQGRNTEAFFGQGTRLTVV.

This sequence joins TRBV15 and TRBJ2-3, with 7 bases lining up with TRBD1. J lost 8 bases, V lost 5 bases, and 13 bases had no gene match. The CDR3 has 15 residues. CDR1 and CDR2 from the germline V gene are LNHNV and YYDKDF (reference sequence). The CDR3 protein is CATSPGQARAATQYF. The CDR3 bases are TGTGCCACCAGCCCCGGACAGGCCAGAGCGGCTACGCAGTATTTT. Filled out from reference TRBV15 and TRBJ2-3, the complete variable domain reads DAMVIQNPRYQVTQFGKPVTLSCSQTLNHNVMYWYQQKSSQAPKLLFHYYDKDFNNEADTPDNFQSRRPNTSFCFLDIRSPGLGDTAMYLCATSPGQARAATQYFGPGTRLTVL.

The chain carries TRBV11-2 and TRBJ2-3; a weak D match, TRBD1 (5 bases). Germline CDR1 SGHAT, CDR2 FQNNGV. Trimming stripped 5 bases from V and 1 base from J, with 13 bases between. CDR3 length: 15 residues. The CDR3 here is CASSDMGLGTDTQYF. CDR3 coding DNA: TGTGCCAGCAGCGACATGGGGCTCGGCACAGATACGCAGTATTTT.

This clone occurred once. CDR3 coding DNA: TGTGCCAGCAGCTTTTGGGAGCGGGCAAATGAGCAGTTCTTC. Translated, it gives CASSFWERANEQFF. The rearrangement uses TRBV11-2 and TRBJ2-1, with D possibly matching TRBD2 (6 bases). Germline assignment: CDR1 SGHAT and CDR2 FQNNGV. The CDR3 extends over 14 amino acids. V shed 3 bases and J shed 7 bases, with 13 bases lying between them.

This chain links TRBV5-8 with TRBJ1-4; D gene unclear. Germline CDR1 and CDR2: SGHTS and YDEGEE. This CDR3 region has 16 residues. The V and J ends lost 1 base and 2 bases respectively, with 12 bases between them. The CDR3 DNA follows: TGTGCCAGCAGCTTGTCGGTCCTCTCGACTAATGAAAAACTGTTTTTT. Translation gives CASSLSVLSTNEKLFF.